The clone carrying this T cell receptor (beta chain) was observed a handful of times. Data came from immunoSEQ multiplex PCR; TCRdb stores just in-frame clones and leaves some out. The sample holds around 990,000 clones, roughly 80% seen once. V shed 4 bases and J shed 4 bases, with 26 bases lying between them. Germline V gives CDR1 LGHNA, CDR2 YSLEER. The CDR3 runs 18 residues. This entry belongs to a study of shared clonotypes between healthy human individuals. The sequence was collected from a man younger than 30 in good health. Some clones in this sample may be carry-over from other donors' samples. The sequenced sample consisted of memory CD4+ T cells from PBMCs. Subset specified: CD45RA-negative fraction. The gene calls are TRBV4-3 and TRBJ2-7; weak D call: TRBD2 (5 bases). DNA of the CDR3: TGCGCCAGCAGCCGTCGTTTGGGGAGTAGGGCCGAGGAGTACGAGCAGTACTTC. This codes for CASSRRLGSRAEEYEQYF.